This T cell receptor beta chain was retrieved from a study of monozygotic twins with inflammatory bowel disease. Isolation of total RNA was performed on whole blood, with no prior T cell sorting. Each CDR3 protein gets one entry in TCRdb, which reprocessed the 5' RACE reads and gives no DNA. This listing includes 330,000 or so distinct CDR3 sequences. The source is a human donor with ulcerative colitis or Crohn's disease, or a healthy co-twin of an affected twin (not recorded which). Sequenced material: blood.

CDR3 protein: CASSPAGGELFF. This chain connects TRBV9 to TRBJ2-2; TCRdb picks TRBD2, but there is no DNA to check that call. This CDR3 has 12 amino acids. Looked up from germline, CDR1 is SGDLS and CDR2 is YYNGEE.